The 22 T cell receptor beta chains given below trace back to one sample, sequenced in a study of blood T cell repertoires in COVID-19. Sequenced by immunoSEQ multiplex PCR; TCRdb stores in-frame clones only, minus some. The repertoire consists of around 57,000 clones, with around nine tenths occurring once and the leading ten covering approximately 17%. What was sequenced was peripheral blood. Every receptor here comes from a woman aged 80 or over with active COVID-19.

V gene TRBV18 combines with J gene TRBJ1-3; perhaps TRBD1 as D (5 bases). The V gene lost 1 base and the J gene lost 4 bases, with 11 bases spanning the gap. Looked up from germline, CDR1 is KGHSH and CDR2 is LQKENI. The CDR3 is 15 amino acids. This CDR3 reads CASSPQDYRGNTIYF. The DNA of the CDR3 is TGTGCCAGCTCACCACAAGATTACAGGGGAAACACCATATATTTT.

This clone was seen just once. The genes are TRBV7-2 and TRBJ1-2; D perhaps matches TRBD1 (5 bases). Germline V gene sequence: CDR1 SGHTA, CDR2 FQGNSA. The V gene lost 3 bases and the J gene lost 2 bases, with 7 bases spanning the gap. This CDR3 region has 13 residues. CDR3 sequence (DNA): TGTGCCAGCAGCTTCGACAGAAACTATGGCTACACCTTC. Translation gives CASSFDRNYGYTF. Full variable domain (remainder filled in from reference TRBV7-2 and TRBJ1-2): GAGVSQSPSNKVTEKGKDVELRCDPISGHTALYWYRQSLGQGLEFLIYFQGNSAPDKSGLPSDRFSAERTGGSVSTLTIQRTQQEDSAVYLCASSFDRNYGYTFGSGTRLTVV.

The genes are TRBV7-2 and TRBJ2-2; 13 bases line up with TRBD2. Germline V gene data show CDR1 as SGHTA and CDR2 as FQGNSA. The CDR3 totals 17 residues. J lost 0 bases, V lost 10 bases, and 8 bases had no gene match. DNA of the CDR3: TGTGCCACTCGACTAGCGGGGGGCGGCCCGAACACCGGGGAGCTGTTTTTT. Its protein is CATRLAGGGPNTGELFF. Drawing the rest from reference TRBV7-2 and TRBJ2-2, the complete variable domain is GAGVSQSPSNKVTEKGKDVELRCDPISGHTALYWYRQSLGQGLEFLIYFQGNSAPDKSGLPSDRFSAERTGGSVSTLTIQRTQQEDSAVYLCATRLAGGGPNTGELFFGEGSRLTVL.

This clone is a singleton in its sample. The chain has TRBV7-2 and TRBJ1-2; TRBD1 matches at 8 bases. The V gene's germline CDR1 is SGHTA and CDR2 FQGNSA. Trimming removed 1 base from V and 7 bases from J; junction bases left unmatched: 11. The CDR3 runs 16 residues. CDR3 nucleotides: TGTGCCAGCAGCTTAGGCGGCCCCGGACAGGGACGTGGCTACACCTTC. Amino acid sequence: CASSLGGPGQGRGYTF.

The rearrangement links TRBV6-1 to TRBJ2-7; D perhaps matches TRBD2 (5 bases). V shed 3 bases and J shed 5 bases, with 17 bases lying between them. CDR1 MNHNS and CDR2 SASEGT come from the germline V gene. This CDR3 contains 15 residues. The CDR3 here is CASSDRGRVRNEQYF. The CDR3 nucleotides are TGTGCCAGCAGTGACCGAGGGCGGGTTAGGAACGAGCAGTACTTC.

This clone was counted between two and nine times. The rearrangement links TRBV5-6 to TRBJ2-1; 7 positions agree with TRBD1. The trim removed 6 bases at V and 0 bases at J, leaving 6 bases unmatched. In germline, CDR1 is SGHDT, CDR2 YYEEEE. The CDR3 covers 15 residues. The CDR3 reads CASNPDRSSYNEQFF. DNA for the CDR3: TGTGCCAGCAATCCGGACAGGAGCTCCTACAATGAGCAGTTCTTC.

The gene calls are TRBV7-3 and TRBJ2-2; D unresolved. The germline CDR1 and CDR2 sequences are SGHTA and FQGTGA. Trimming stripped 1 base from V and 8 bases from J, with 8 bases between. This CDR3 comprises 13 residues. The CDR3 is CASSLRAGGELFF. The CDR3 DNA reads as TGTGCCAGCAGCTTAAGGGCCGGTGGGGAGCTGTTTTTT.

The CDR3 DNA follows: TGCGCCAGCAGCTTGGGTGGGACAGGGGGCGCAACGAACACTGAAGCTTTCTTT. It is translated as CASSLGGTGGATNTEAFF. The chain links TRBV5-1 to TRBJ1-1, with 12 bases lining up with TRBD1. Germline CDR1 and CDR2: SGHRS and YFSETQ. V gave up 0 bases and J gave up 1 base; unmatched junction bases: 7. The CDR3 is 18 amino acids.

This rearrangement joins TRBV7-2 to TRBJ2-5; TRBD1 is a possible D gene (6 bases). The CDR3 length is 14 residues. V was trimmed by 2 bases and J by 7 bases, leaving 14 bases between them. In germline, CDR1 is SGHTA, CDR2 FQGNSA. The CDR3 DNA reads TGTGCCAGCAGCTTAATAAACAGGGCTGGGACCCAGTACTTC. Its protein is CASSLINRAGTQYF.

The chain joins TRBV5-1 to TRBJ2-6; 7 nucleotides line up with TRBD1. CDR3 length equals 15 residues. CDR1 and CDR2 (germline): SGHRS, YFSETQ. V lost 4 bases, J lost 2 bases, and 3 bases stayed unmatched. CDR3 sequence (DNA): TGCGCCAGCAGCCCAACAGGGGCTGGGGCCAACGTCCTGACTTTC. Translated, it gives CASSPTGAGANVLTF.

This clone showed up just once. This rearrangement joins TRBV24-1 to TRBJ1-1; TRBD1 matches at 9 bases. V gave up 2 bases and J gave up 3 bases; unmatched junction bases: 3. The CDR3 runs to 15 residues. Germline V gene data show CDR1 as KGHDR and CDR2 as SFDVKD. The CDR3 DNA follows: TGTGCCACCAGTGATTCCCGGACAGGGGACACTGAAGCTTTCTTT. Translation gives CATSDSRTGDTEAFF.

This clone was seen only a few times. The rearrangement joins TRBV5-6 to TRBJ2-3, with unresolved D. V shed 0 bases and J shed 2 bases, with 4 bases lying between them. Germline V gene lookup returns CDR1 SGHDT and CDR2 YYEEEE. The CDR3 is made up of 13 amino acids. This CDR3 reads CASSLVATDTQYF. CDR3 DNA sequence: TGTGCCAGCAGCTTGGTAGCCACAGATACGCAGTATTTT.

V is TRBV13 and J is TRBJ2-3, with TRBD2 as a possible D gene (5 bases). V was trimmed by 5 bases and J by 5 bases, leaving 11 bases between them. Germline V gives CDR1 PRHDT, CDR2 FYEKMQ (reference sequence). This CDR3 is built from 13 residues. This CDR3 reads CASSPNGGDTQYF. CDR3 DNA sequence: TGTGCCAGCAGCCCAAATGGAGGAGATACGCAGTATTTT.

V gene TRBV5-1 combines with J gene TRBJ2-3, with a tentative D call TRBD1 (6 bases). The CDR3 totals 14 residues. Per germline, CDR1 SGHRS and CDR2 YFSETQ. V was trimmed by 3 bases and J by 5 bases, leaving 13 bases between them. CDR3 in amino acids: CASSSQGGIDTQYF. CDR3 bases: TGCGCCAGCAGCTCACAGGGTGGGATAGATACGCAGTATTTT.

The chain recombines TRBV5-1 with TRBJ2-3; TRBD2 is a possible D gene (5 bases). Trimming stripped 4 bases from V and 5 bases from J, with 20 bases between. The CDR3 is 16 residues long. Germline V lookup: CDR1 SGHRS, CDR2 YFSETQ. The CDR3 DNA follows: TGCGCCAGCAGCCCCGCACCCGGGCTCCGGGGAGATACGCAGTATTTT. It yields the protein CASSPAPGLRGDTQYF.

This chain joins TRBV5-4 and TRBJ2-5; 9 nucleotides match TRBD2. CDR3 size: 14 residues. V gave up 4 bases and J gave up 1 base; unmatched junction bases: 2. Germline lookup yields CDR1 SGHNT and CDR2 YYREEE (reference sequence). DNA of the CDR3: TGTGCCAGCAGCAAACTAGCGGGCCAAGAGACCCAGTACTTC. Translated: CASSKLAGQETQYF.

The chain combines TRBV4-1 with TRBJ2-7; 11 bases fit TRBD2. Germline CDR1 is MGHRA and CDR2 is YSYEKL. The junction had 1 base not matched to a gene; V was cut back by 4 bases and J by 2 bases. CDR3 length: 14 residues. The chain's CDR3 is CASSLAGGTYEQYF. The DNA for the CDR3 is TGCGCCAGCAGCCTAGCGGGGGGGACCTACGAGCAGTACTTC.

The chain employs TRBV5-1 and TRBJ2-3, with unresolved D. The germline V gene has CDR1 SGHRS and CDR2 YFSETQ. The CDR3 sequence is 14 residues long. V was clipped by 4 bases and J by 0 bases, with 9 bases between them. The CDR3 DNA reads TGCGCCAGCAGCATAACTCGTAGCACAGATACGCAGTATTTT. It specifies CASSITRSTDTQYF. Based on the CDR3 plus reference TRBV5-1 and TRBJ2-3, the full variable domain is KAGVTQTPRYLIKTRGQQVTLSCSPISGHRSVSWYQQTPGQGLQFLFEYFSETQRNKGNFPGRFSGRQFSNSRSEMNVSTLELGDSALYLCASSITRSTDTQYFGPGTRLTVL.

The chain employs TRBV7-2 and TRBJ2-5, with D unclear. This CDR3 contains 11 residues. Trimming stripped 5 bases from V and 1 base from J, with 2 bases between. Germline V gene lookup returns CDR1 SGHTA and CDR2 FQGNSA. CDR3 DNA: TGTGCCAGCAGCCGCCAAGAGACCCAGTACTTC. It yields the protein CASSRQETQYF.

This rearrangement joins TRBV10-3 to TRBJ2-3; 7 positions agree with TRBD2. This CDR3 spans 15 amino acids. The junction had 8 bases not matched to a gene; V was cut back by 4 bases and J by 4 bases. Germline V gene data show CDR1 as ENHRY and CDR2 as SYGVKD. The CDR3 DNA is TGTGCCATCAGTGCCTCTGGGCGGGGGTCAGATACGCAGTATTTT. This codes for CAISASGRGSDTQYF.

This chain joins TRBV21-1 and TRBJ2-7; the table's D call of TRBD2 was not tested on the DNA. TRBV21-1 is classified as a pseudogene. This CDR3 spans 17 amino acids. CDR3 DNA sequence: TGTGCCAGCATCCAACTAGCGGGGGGACGGAGCTCCTACGAGCAGTACTTC. This sequence encodes CASIQLAGGRSSYEQYF.

CDR3 residues: CASSEYGLTRETQYF. The CDR3 region has the DNA TGTGCCAGCAGTGAATACGGACTTACAAGAGAGACCCAGTACTTC. V gene TRBV6-1 combines with J gene TRBJ2-5; a weak D match, TRBD2 (5 bases). Germline V gives CDR1 MNHNS, CDR2 SASEGT. The CDR3 runs 15 residues. The V and J ends lost 2 bases and 4 bases respectively, with 14 bases between them.